These T cell receptor beta chains were read from a single sample in a study of Ad26.COV2.S vaccination and SARS-CoV-2 variants. Repertoires were generated with immunoSEQ multiplex PCR, while TCRdb's copy carries only in-frame clones and drops some. The repertoire holds about 180,000 clones, with around nine tenths as singletons. The source was peripheral blood, collected after recovery from COVID-19. Every receptor here comes from a human donor who had recovered from COVID-19. Both conserved end residues are part of each CDR3. A D gene is named only where the DNA matches it firmly. Clone size, where shown, is once, few, many, or a class for clones that have expanded.

d_gene: NA
j_gene: TRBJ1-2
abundance: once
v_gene: TRBV5-6
CDR3aa: CASSARDGYGYTF
CDR3nt: TGTGCCAGCAGCGCCCGGGACGGCTATGGCTACACCTTC

d_gene: TRBD1
j_gene: TRBJ2-1
abundance: NA
v_gene: TRBV7-2
CDR3aa: CASSRTGGALSGNEQFF
CDR3nt: TGTGCCAGCAGTAGAACAGGGGGCGCTCTCTCGGGAAATGAGCAGTTCTTC

d_gene: NA
j_gene: TRBJ1-1
abundance: NA
v_gene: TRBV21-1
CDR3aa: CASSKGQAEPPSTEAFF
CDR3nt: TGTGCCAGCAGCAAAGGTCAGGCAGAACCCCCGAGCACTGAAGCTTTCTTT

d_gene: NA
j_gene: TRBJ2-7
abundance: NA
v_gene: TRBV6-5
CDR3aa: CATKPIGGEQYF
CDR3nt: TGTGCCACCAAACCAATTGGGGGGGAGCAGTACTTC

d_gene: TRBD1
j_gene: TRBJ1-1
abundance: NA
v_gene: TRBV6-5
CDR3aa: CASGETGTNTEAFF
CDR3nt: TGTGCCAGCGGAGAGACAGGGACGAACACTGAAGCTTTCTTT

d_gene: NA
j_gene: TRBJ1-3
abundance: NA
v_gene: TRBV6-5
CDR3aa: CASSPRALFGNTIYF
CDR3nt: TGTGCCAGCAGCCCACGAGCGCTCTTTGGAAACACCATATATTTT

d_gene: NA
j_gene: TRBJ2-7
abundance: NA
v_gene: TRBV20-1
CDR3aa: CSARSGHEQYF
CDR3nt: TGCAGTGCTAGGTCTGGGCACGAGCAGTACTTC

d_gene: NA
j_gene: TRBJ2-2
abundance: once
v_gene: TRBV7-9
CDR3aa: CASSTTRQLGNTGELFF
CDR3nt: TGTGCCAGCAGCACAACGAGGCAACTAGGGAACACCGGGGAGCTGTTTTTT

d_gene: NA
j_gene: TRBJ1-2
abundance: NA
v_gene: TRBV24-1
CDR3aa: CATSDLDRDYGYTF
CDR3nt: TGTGCCACCAGTGATTTGGACAGAGACTATGGCTACACCTTC

d_gene: NA
j_gene: TRBJ2-3
abundance: NA
v_gene: TRBV24-1
CDR3aa: CATSDTTGGLTQYF
CDR3nt: TGTGCCACCAGTGATACTACGGGGGGCCTGACGCAGTATTTT

d_gene: NA
j_gene: TRBJ2-1
abundance: NA
v_gene: TRBV9
CDR3aa: CASSPHPADEQFF
CDR3nt: TGTGCCAGCAGCCCGCACCCGGCGGATGAGCAGTTCTTC

d_gene: NA
j_gene: TRBJ1-5
abundance: NA
v_gene: TRBV4-1
CDR3aa: CASSREQGPRQPQHF
CDR3nt: TGCGCCAGCAGCCGGGAACAGGGACCGCGGCAGCCCCAGCATTTT

d_gene: NA
j_gene: TRBJ1-2
abundance: NA
v_gene: TRBV5-5
CDR3aa: CASSVAGDTIYGYTF
CDR3nt: TGTGCCAGCAGCGTGGCCGGGGACACAATCTATGGCTACACCTTC

d_gene: NA
j_gene: TRBJ1-1
abundance: NA
v_gene: TRBV7-9
CDR3aa: CASSPFRGGTEAFF
CDR3nt: TGTGCCAGCAGCCCGTTTCGGGGGGGTACTGAAGCTTTCTTT

d_gene: TRBD1
j_gene: TRBJ1-4
abundance: NA
v_gene: TRBV5-5
CDR3aa: CASSFGRGNEKLFF
CDR3nt: TGTGCCAGCAGCTTTGGCAGGGGGAATGAAAAACTGTTTTTT

d_gene: NA
j_gene: TRBJ2-3
abundance: NA
v_gene: TRBV6-4
CDR3aa: CASSDAGETQYF
CDR3nt: TGTGCCAGCAGTGACGCAGGGGAGACGCAGTATTTT

d_gene: NA
j_gene: TRBJ2-1
abundance: NA
v_gene: TRBV24-1
CDR3aa: CATSVGTQVHEQFF
CDR3nt: TGTGCCACCAGTGTCGGGACTCAAGTCCATGAGCAGTTCTTC

d_gene: TRBD2
j_gene: TRBJ2-1
abundance: many
v_gene: TRBV30
CDR3aa: CAWSPLAGSSYNEQFF
CDR3nt: TGTGCCTGGAGCCCGTTAGCGGGGAGCTCCTACAATGAGCAGTTCTTC

d_gene: TRBD2
j_gene: TRBJ2-2
abundance: NA
v_gene: TRBV3-1/TRBV3-2
CDR3aa: CASSHGGSGANTGELFF
CDR3nt: TGTGCCAGCAGCCATGGAGGTAGCGGGGCGAACACCGGGGAGCTGTTTTTT

d_gene: TRBD2
j_gene: TRBJ2-2
abundance: NA
v_gene: TRBV5-1
CDR3aa: CASSLAGGTGELFF
CDR3nt: TGCGCCAGCAGCTTGGCCGGGGGGACCGGGGAGCTGTTTTTT